This TCR beta chain was observed in a study of cytomegalovirus exposure and HLA in healthy donors. The donors were members of the validation cohort comprising approximately 110 subjects, separate from the approximately 700-subject first cohort. Whole-study findings and limits: Confirmation was obtained in vitro that a few CMV-associated chains are specific for CMV antigens. Generally TCR sequences proved uncommon, though certain public TCRs appeared in numerous donors.

On this clone itself: Antigen: not known.

Libraries were prepared by immunoSEQ multiplex PCR; TCRdb keeps only in-frame clonotypes and omits some of them. The sample has more than 200,000 clones; roughly 87% are singletons. This CDR3 is built from 16 residues. V lost 0 bases and J 4 bases, leaving 12 bases between the germline ends. CDR1 and CDR2 from the germline V gene are MGHRA and YSYEKL. This chain connects TRBV4-1 to TRBJ2-2; D is unclear. Sequencing was performed on PBMCs. The sequence came from a young man in good health and CMV-seropositive. CDR3 in DNA: TGCGCCAGCAGCCAAGATGTATTAGGTGGCACCGGGGAGCTGTTTTTT. Amino acids: CASSQDVLGGTGELFF.